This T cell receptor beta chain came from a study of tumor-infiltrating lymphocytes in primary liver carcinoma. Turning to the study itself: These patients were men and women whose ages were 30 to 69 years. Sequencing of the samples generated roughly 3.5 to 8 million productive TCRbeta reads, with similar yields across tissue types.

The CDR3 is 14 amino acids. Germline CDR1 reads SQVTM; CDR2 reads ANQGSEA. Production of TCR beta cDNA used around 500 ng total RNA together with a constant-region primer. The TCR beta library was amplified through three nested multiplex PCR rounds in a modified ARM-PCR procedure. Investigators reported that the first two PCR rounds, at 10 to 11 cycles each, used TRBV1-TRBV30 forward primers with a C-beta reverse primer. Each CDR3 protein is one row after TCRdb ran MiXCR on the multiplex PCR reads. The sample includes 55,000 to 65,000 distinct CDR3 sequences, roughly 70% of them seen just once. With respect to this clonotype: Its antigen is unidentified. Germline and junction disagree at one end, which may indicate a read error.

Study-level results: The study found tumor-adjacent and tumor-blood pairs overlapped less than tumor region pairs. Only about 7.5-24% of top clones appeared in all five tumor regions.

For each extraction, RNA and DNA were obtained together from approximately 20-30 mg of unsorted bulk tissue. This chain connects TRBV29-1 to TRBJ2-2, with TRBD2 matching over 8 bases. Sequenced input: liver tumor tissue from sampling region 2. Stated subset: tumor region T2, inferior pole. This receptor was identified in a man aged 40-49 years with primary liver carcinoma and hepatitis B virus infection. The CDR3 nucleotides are TGCAGAGTTACACTAGCGGCTAACACCGGGAAGCTGTTTTTT. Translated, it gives CRVTLAANTGKLFF.